What follows are 9 T cell receptor beta chains derived from one specimen sequenced in a study of blood T cell repertoires in COVID-19. Libraries were prepared by immunoSEQ multiplex PCR; TCRdb keeps only in-frame clonotypes and omits some of them. The sample has approximately 400,000 clones, 88% seen once; the top ten hold more than 0.95%. Source material: PBMCs or T cells enriched from blood (not recorded which). The source of these receptors is a woman in her late teens or twenties who had recovered from COVID-19.

The rearrangement links TRBV7-9 to TRBJ2-7; D remains unclear. This CDR3 contains 14 residues. The V end lost 4 bases, the J end lost 0 bases, and 10 bases lay between the germline ends. CDR1 is SEHNR, CDR2 FQNEAQ, per germline (reference sequence). The CDR3: CASSYCCGSYEQYF. The CDR3 nucleotides are TGTGCCAGCAGCTATTGTTGCGGCTCCTACGAGCAGTACTTC.

Worth noting for this clone: The germline gene is not matched at one end of the junction; a read error may be the cause. The genes are TRBV6-1 and TRBJ2-5; D is unresolved. Germline CDR1 and CDR2: MNHNS and SASEGT. The CDR3 extends over 11 amino acids. CDR3 amino acids: CASTELETQYF. In DNA, the CDR3 is TGTGCCAGCACTGAACTGGAGACCCAGTACTTC.

The chain carries TRBV23-1 and TRBJ1-5; D unresolved. TRBV23-1 is annotated as an ORF whose role is uncertain. V lost 6 bases and J lost 2, with 11 bases in between. This CDR3 has 14 residues. The CDR3 nucleotides read TGCGCCAGCAGGGGCCAATCCGGCAATCAGCCCCAGCATTTT. Translating gives CASRGQSGNQPQHF.

J is TRBJ1-6 and V is TRBV11-2; D unclear. CDR1 is SGHAT, CDR2 FQNNGV, per germline. The CDR3 extends over 16 amino acids. Trimming left V 1 base short and J 0 bases short, with 7 bases between. The CDR3 protein is CASSLVYNSYNSPLHF. The CDR3 coding sequence is TGTGCCAGCAGCTTAGTTTACAACTCCTATAATTCACCCCTCCACTTT.

J is TRBJ1-2 and V is TRBV19; tentatively, D is TRBD1 (5 bases). The germline gives CDR1 LNHDA, CDR2 SQIVND (reference sequence). V lost 6 bases to trimming and J lost 2 bases, with 7 bases between them. The CDR3 consists of 12 residues. This CDR3 is CASSDRNYGYTF. For the CDR3, the DNA is TGTGCCAGTAGCGACAGAAACTATGGCTACACCTTC.

The chain has TRBV5-5 and TRBJ2-7, with D possibly matching TRBD1 (6 bases). V gave up 1 base and J gave up 2 bases, with 13 bases separating them. Per the germline V gene, CDR1 is SGHKS and CDR2 is YYEKEE (reference sequence). This CDR3 is built from 15 residues. CDR3 region: CASSLHPGDPYEQYF. The DNA of the CDR3 is TGTGCCAGCAGCTTGCACCCAGGGGACCCCTACGAGCAGTACTTC.

This chain links TRBV4-1 with TRBJ1-4; 7 bases are a match to TRBD1. CDR1 and CDR2 from the germline V gene are MGHRA and YSYEKL. The J segment lost 5 bases and the V segment lost 1 base, leaving 7 bases of the junction unmatched. This CDR3 region has 16 residues. The CDR3 DNA is TGCGCCAGCAGCCAAGGGGCTACAGGGGTGAATGAAAAACTGTTTTTT. Its protein product is CASSQGATGVNEKLFF.

J is TRBJ1-2 and V is TRBV12-2; TRBD1, the table's D call, was not compared with the DNA. TRBV12-2 is flagged as a pseudogene. The CDR3 has 14 amino acids. As DNA, the CDR3 is TGTGCAAGTCGCTTAGGGGGGCCGCACTCTGACTACACCTTC. Translated, it gives CASRLGGPHSDYTF.

The sample holds one count of this clone. The J gene is TRBJ1-1, the V gene TRBV11-2; D is possibly TRBD1 (5 bases). V shed 5 bases and J shed 1 base, with 11 bases lying between them. The length of the CDR3 is 14 residues. CDR1 SGHAT and CDR2 FQNNGV come from the germline V gene. The CDR3 protein is CASSPGLGNTEAFF. The CDR3 DNA reads TGTGCCAGCAGCCCAGGGCTGGGGAACACTGAAGCTTTCTTT.